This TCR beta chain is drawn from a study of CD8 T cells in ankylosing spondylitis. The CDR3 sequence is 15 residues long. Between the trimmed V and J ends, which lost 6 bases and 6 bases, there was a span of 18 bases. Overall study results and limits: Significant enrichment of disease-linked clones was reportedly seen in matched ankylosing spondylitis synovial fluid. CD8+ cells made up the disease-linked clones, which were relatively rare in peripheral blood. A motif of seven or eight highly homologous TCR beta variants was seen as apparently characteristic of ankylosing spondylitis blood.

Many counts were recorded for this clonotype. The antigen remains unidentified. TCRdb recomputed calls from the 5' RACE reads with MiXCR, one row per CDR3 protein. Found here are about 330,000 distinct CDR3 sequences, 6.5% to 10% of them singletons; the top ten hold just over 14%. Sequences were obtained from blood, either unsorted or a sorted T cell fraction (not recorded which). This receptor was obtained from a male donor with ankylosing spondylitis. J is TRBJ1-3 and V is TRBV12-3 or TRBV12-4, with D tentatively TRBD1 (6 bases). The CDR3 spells CASSQSRGLANTIYF. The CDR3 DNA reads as TGTGCCAGCAGCCAGTCCCGGGGGCTGGCAAACACCATATATTTT.